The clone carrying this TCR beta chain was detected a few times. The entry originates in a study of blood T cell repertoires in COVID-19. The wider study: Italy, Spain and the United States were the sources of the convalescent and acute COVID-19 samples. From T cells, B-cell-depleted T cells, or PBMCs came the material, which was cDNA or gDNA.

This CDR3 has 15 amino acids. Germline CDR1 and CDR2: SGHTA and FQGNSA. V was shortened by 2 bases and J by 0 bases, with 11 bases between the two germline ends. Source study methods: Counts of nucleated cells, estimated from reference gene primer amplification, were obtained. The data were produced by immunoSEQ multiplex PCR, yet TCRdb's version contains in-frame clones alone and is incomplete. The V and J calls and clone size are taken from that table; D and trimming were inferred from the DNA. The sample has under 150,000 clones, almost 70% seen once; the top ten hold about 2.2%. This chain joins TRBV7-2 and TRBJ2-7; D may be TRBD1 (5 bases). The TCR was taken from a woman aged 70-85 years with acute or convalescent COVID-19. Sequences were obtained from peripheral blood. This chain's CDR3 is CASSLSRTSSYEQYF. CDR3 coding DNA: TGTGCCAGCAGCTTAAGTAGGACAAGCTCCTACGAGCAGTACTTC.